This entry concerns a single T cell receptor beta chain. The antigen remains unidentified. These data originate in a study of OX40 agonist ivuxolimab in advanced cancers. About the study: Patients received ivuxolimab, an agonistic anti-OX40 (CD134) antibody. Study findings and constraints: At doses 0.1 to 3.0 mg/kg, CD4+ and CD8+ clones expanded.

Sequencing was performed with immunoSEQ multiplex PCR; in TCRdb, only in-frame clones are kept and a portion is missing. The sample records nearly 80,000 clones, almost 85% being singletons. J was trimmed by 5 bases and V by 10 bases; bases with no gene match: 12. The CDR3 consists of 16 residues. CDR1 is SNHLY and CDR2 is FYNNEI in the germline V gene. The origin of this receptor is an adult with an advanced solid tumor such as melanoma, head and neck, liver or kidney cancer. The genes are TRBV2 and TRBJ1-4, with 11 nucleotides matching TRBD1. The source material was CD4+ or CD8+ T cells sorted from blood, sampled in a trial of the OX40 agonist ivuxolimab. This CDR3 reads CATRDRGSPRNEKLFF. The CDR3 DNA follows: TGTGCCACTCGGGACAGGGGGTCCCCGAGAAATGAAAAACTGTTTTTT.